The present TCR beta chain was sequenced within a study of T-cell reconstitution after alpha-beta-depleted transplantation in children. Overall study results and limits: A year post-transplant, T-cell counts and diversity derived mostly from newly produced T cells. Reportedly, roughly two months post-transplant, alpha-beta T cells arose from several hundred expanded graft clones.

For TCRbeta, the library was prepared with unique molecular identifiers. One entry per CDR3 protein, called by TCRdb with MiXCR from the PCR reads. This table has 150,000 to 250,000 distinct CDR3 sequences, 5% to 6.5% appearing once. The CDR3 is made up of 13 amino acids. From germline, CDR1 is DFQATT and CDR2 SNEGSKA (reference sequence). The trim removed 4 bases at V and 6 bases at J, leaving 5 bases unmatched. Only a few counts were recorded for this clonotype. Its target is not known. This TCR came from a girl in the first two years of life with combined immunodeficiency, due to receive a stem cell transplant. V usage is TRBV20-1 and J usage is TRBJ2-2; 7 bases agree with TRBD1. The sample consisted of PBMCs, taken before TCRalphabeta/CD19-depleted stem cell transplant. The CDR3 DNA is TGCAGTGCTACGAAAACAGGGGCCGGGGAGCTGTTTTTT. Its translation is CSATKTGAGELFF.